The rows below give T cell receptor beta chains drawn from one sample of a study of T cells in Graves' hyperthyroidism and ophthalmopathy. TCRdb re-called the multiplex PCR reads through MiXCR, storing one row per CDR3 protein. The data hold some 570,000 distinct CDR3 sequences, with 13% to 15% observed a single time. Sequencing was done on a sample of blood. These receptors all stem from a woman under 30 with Graves' ophthalmopathy. Both conserved end residues are part of each CDR3. A D gene is named only where the DNA matches it firmly. Not all rows give a size; the values are once, few, many and, for expanded clones, a class.

>many|16|TRBJ2-4|TRBD1|TRBV5-1
CASSWGTGLAKNIQYF
TGCGCCAGCAGCTGGGGGACAGGATTAGCCAAAAACATTCAGTACTTC
>.|14|TRBJ1-1|.|TRBV27
CASSLWADNTEAFF
TGTGCCAGCAGTTTATGGGCGGATAACACTGAAGCTTTCTTT
>.|18|TRBJ2-3|TRBD2|TRBV9
CASSVGTSGSLGTDTQYF
TGTGCCAGCAGCGTAGGCACTAGCGGGAGCCTAGGCACAGATACGCAGTATTTT
>many|15|TRBJ2-1|.|TRBV20-1
CSARDTRLAYNEQFF
TGCAGTGCTAGAGATACCCGCCTAGCATACAATGAGCAGTTCTTC
>many|12|TRBJ2-5|.|TRBV2
CASSAGQETQYF
TGTGCCAGCAGTGCGGGGCAAGAGACCCAGTACTTC
>many|14|TRBJ1-1|.|TRBV20-1
CSAPRTGLNTEAFF
TGCAGTGCTCCCCGGACGGGATTGAACACTGAAGCTTTCTTT
>few|13|TRBJ1-2|.|TRBV2
CASRRQPSYGYTF
TGTGCCAGCAGACGACAGCCTAGCTATGGCTACACCTTC
>many|13|TRBJ1-1|.|TRBV11-2
CASSLGTPPKAFF
TGTGCCAGCAGCCTTGGGACACCCCCTAAAGCTTTCTTT
>.|16|TRBJ2-7|TRBD2|TRBV10-3
CAISESRLAVVYEQYF
TGTGCCATCAGTGAGTCGCGACTAGCGGTTGTCTACGAGCAGTACTTC
>.|18|TRBJ1-3|.|TRBV3-1
CASSQVSHNDFSGNTIYF
TGTGCCAGCAGCCAAGTAAGCCACAACGATTTCTCTGGAAACACCATATATTTT
>many|18|TRBJ2-5|.|TRBV7-9
CASSFISQLATSWETQYF
TGTGCCAGCAGCTTTATCTCTCAGCTCGCCACCTCTTGGGAGACCCAGTACTTC
>many|19|TRBJ2-2|TRBD2|TRBV12-3/TRBV12-4
CASSSNSDSGSRDTGELFF
TGTGCCAGCAGCTCAAATTCCGATAGCGGGAGCCGGGACACCGGGGAGCTGTTTTTT
>many|15|TRBJ2-1|TRBD2|TRBV27
CASSRPGGRGNEQFF
TGTGCCAGCAGCCGACCCGGCGGGAGAGGGAATGAGCAGTTCTTC
>.|14|TRBJ2-1|.|TRBV24-1
CATSDSISYNEQFF
TGTGCCACCAGTGATTCTATCTCCTACAATGAGCAGTTCTTC